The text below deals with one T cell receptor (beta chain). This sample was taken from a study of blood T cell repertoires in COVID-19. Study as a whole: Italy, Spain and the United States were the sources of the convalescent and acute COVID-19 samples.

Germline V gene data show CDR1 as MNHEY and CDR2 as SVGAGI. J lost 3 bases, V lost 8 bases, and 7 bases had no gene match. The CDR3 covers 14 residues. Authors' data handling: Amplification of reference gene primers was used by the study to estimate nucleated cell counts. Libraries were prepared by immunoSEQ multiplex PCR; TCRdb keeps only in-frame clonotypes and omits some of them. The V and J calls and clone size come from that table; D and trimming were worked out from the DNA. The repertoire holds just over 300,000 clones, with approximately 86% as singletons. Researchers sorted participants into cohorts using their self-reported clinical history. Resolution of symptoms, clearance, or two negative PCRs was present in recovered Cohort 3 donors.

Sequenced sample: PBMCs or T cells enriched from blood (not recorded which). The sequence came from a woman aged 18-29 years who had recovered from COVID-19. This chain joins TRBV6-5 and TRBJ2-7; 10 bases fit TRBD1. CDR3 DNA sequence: TGTGCCAGCTGGGCGACAGGGGGCTTCTACGAGCAGTACTTC. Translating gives CASWATGGFYEQYF.